Included here is one T cell receptor (beta chain) sequence, with context. Per the study methods: Amplifying reference gene primers gave estimates of nucleated cell counts. Profiled with immunoSEQ multiplex PCR; TCRdb holds only in-frame clones, not every one. V and J calls and clone size are copied from that table; D and trimming were computed from the DNA. The data show about 150,000 clones, roughly 83% seen once. This record belongs to a study of blood T cell repertoires in COVID-19. Looking at the study overall: There were acute and convalescent COVID-19 samples, and they came from the United States, Italy and Spain. Sources were T cells, B-cell-depleted T cells, or PBMCs; the material itself was cDNA or gDNA.

Germline V gene lookup returns CDR1 SGHTA and CDR2 FQGNSA. The CDR3 has 15 residues. Trimming cost V 6 bases and J 0 bases, with 12 bases left between them. The sequencing sample was made of peripheral blood. The TCR comes from a woman aged 55 to 70 with acute or convalescent COVID-19. The V call is TRBV7-2, the J call TRBJ1-5, with TRBD1 as a possible D gene (6 bases). The CDR3 loop reads CASRAGQSSNQPQHF. In DNA form, the CDR3 reads TGTGCCAGCAGAGCCGGACAGAGTAGCAATCAGCCCCAGCATTTT.